This T cell receptor beta chain is from a study of T cell responses to AZD1222 COVID-19 vaccine. Details on this clone: Its antigen is not known.

Regarding the study as a whole: Reportedly, nearly half the spike-specific TCRs target unmutated variant regions. Spike-specific TCR breadth and depth grew following two AZD1222 doses. Repertoires were collected only later (after the peak T cell response had occurred).

Profiling relied on immunoSEQ multiplex PCR, and the TCRdb table lists in-frame clones only, not all of them. The table has roughly 110,000 clones, about nine tenths seen once. The input for sequencing was peripheral blood, taken on day 0 of AZD1222 vaccination. This receptor was taken from an adult in good health.

The CDR3 is CASSYGVGQPNEKLFF. For the CDR3, the DNA is TGTGCCAGCAGTTACGGAGTGGGACAGCCCAATGAAAAACTGTTTTTT. The genes are TRBV6-5 and TRBJ1-4; 7 bases align to TRBD1. Germline loops: CDR1 MNHEY, CDR2 SVGAGI. CDR3 length: 16 amino acids. V was clipped by 2 bases and J by 5 bases; unmatched bases: 8.